A selection of T cell receptor beta chains follows, all from one sample in a study of immune evolution from preneoplasia to lung adenocarcinoma. Here immunoSEQ multiplex PCR was the method, and the copy in TCRdb shows in-frame clones only, minus some. The sample has roughly 3,700 clones; around 80% are singletons. The sequenced material came from FFPE lung adenocarcinoma in situ tissue. The receptors were sampled from a person aged 70 to 79 with lung adenocarcinoma. The CDR3 runs from the conserved cysteine through the conserved F or W. The D gene is left open where the match is weak. Clone size appears in some rows only: once, few, many, or a class for an expanded clone.

J | V | size | D | CDR3 | DNA
TRBJ2-5 | TRBV7-2 | - | TRBD2 | CASSLAPRLAGGETQYF | TGTGCCAGCAGCTTAGCCCCCCGACTAGCGGGAGGAGAGACCCAGTACTTC
TRBJ1-2 | TRBV6-1 | - | TRBD1 | CASSGDRGLSGYTF | TGTGCCAGCAGTGGGGACAGGGGGTTGTCCGGCTATACCTTC
TRBJ2-3 | TRBV9 | - | - | CASSDLLGTQYF | TGTGCCAGCAGCGACCTTCTCGGTACGCAGTATTTT
TRBJ2-5 | TRBV10-2 | - | TRBD1 | CASSGTGGKTQYF | TGCGCCAGCAGCGGGACAGGGGGCAAGACCCAGTACTTC
TRBJ2-7 | TRBV27 | - | TRBD2 | CASSLKFRGEGSYEQYF | TGTGCCAGCAGTTTAAAGTTCCGGGGGGAGGGATCCTACGAGCAGTACTTC
TRBJ1-1 | TRBV7-8 | - | - | CASSLIRGATEAFF | TGTGCCAGCAGCTTAATTAGGGGGGCCACTGAAGCTTTCTTT
TRBJ2-7 | TRBV27 | - | - | CASSLRHLSYEQYF | TGTGCCAGCAGTTTAAGGCACCTCTCCTACGAGCAGTACTTC
TRBJ2-7 | TRBV28 | - | - | CASRLNPGGSYEQYF | TGTGCCAGCCGGTTAAACCCCGGGGGCTCCTACGAGCAGTACTTC
TRBJ2-5 | TRBV27 | - | TRBD2 | CASSFGREGWETQYF | TGTGCCAGCAGTTTTGGGCGGGAGGGTTGGGAGACCCAGTACTTC
TRBJ2-1 | TRBV7-9 | - | TRBD2 | CASSSAGGPNEQFF | TGTGCCAGCAGCTCGGCGGGAGGGCCGAATGAGCAGTTCTTC
TRBJ2-7 | TRBV10-1 | once | - | CASSESGFGHEQYF | TGCGCCAGCAGTGAGTCGGGATTCGGGCACGAGCAGTACTTC
TRBJ2-2 | TRBV5-1 | large | - | CASSLTGDPRTGELFF | TGCGCCAGCAGCTTGACGGGCGACCCGAGGACCGGGGAGCTGTTTTTT
TRBJ2-6 | TRBV18 | - | - | CASSPPRSSGANVLTF | TGTGCCAGCTCACCACCCCGATCCTCTGGGGCCAACGTCCTGACTTTC
TRBJ1-2 | TRBV9 | large | TRBD1 | CASRMDREDYGYTF | TGTGCCAGCAGGATGGACAGGGAGGACTATGGCTACACCTTC
TRBJ1-3 | TRBV30 | - | - | CAWSRGYGNTIYF | TGTGCCTGGAGTAGGGGGTACGGAAACACCATATATTTT
TRBJ2-7 | TRBV5-8 | - | TRBD2 | CASSSPIAGGDEQYF | TGTGCCAGCAGCTCCCCAATAGCGGGAGGGGACGAGCAGTACTTC
TRBJ2-7 | TRBV14 | - | - | CASSPRPSSYEQYF | TGTGCCAGCAGCCCCAGACCTAGCTCCTACGAGCAGTACTTC
TRBJ1-2 | TRBV28 | - | - | CATTLPSGYGYTF | TGTGCCACCACGTTACCCAGTGGGTATGGCTACACCTTC
TRBJ2-7 | TRBV7-6 | - | TRBD1 | CASSLYGTGGSYEQYF | TGTGCCAGCAGCTTATATGGGACAGGGGGCTCCTACGAGCAGTACTTC
TRBJ2-1 | TRBV5-5 | - | - | CASSRFGEEQFF | TGTGCCAGCAGCCGATTTGGAGAGGAGCAGTTCTTC
TRBJ2-2 | TRBV27 | - | - | CASSPLANTGELFF | TGTGCCAGCAGTCCCTTAGCGAACACCGGGGAGCTGTTTTTT
TRBJ1-4 | TRBV19 | - | - | CASSLSGGTNEKLFF | TGTGCCAGTAGCCTCTCCGGGGGTACTAATGAAAAACTGTTTTTT
TRBJ2-1 | TRBV21-1 | once | - | CASSKFWTTGGIKLAPSEQFF | TGTGCCAGCAGCAAATTTTGGACGACAGGGGGTATTAAACTAGCCCCAAGTGAGCAGTTCTTC
TRBJ2-1 | TRBV19 | few | - | CASRELNEQFF | TGTGCCAGTCGAGAACTAAATGAGCAGTTCTTC
TRBJ2-7 | TRBV18 | - | TRBD2 | CASSPRPQRAGEFHEQYF | TGTGCCAGCTCACCCCGTCCTCAAAGGGCGGGAGAGTTTCACGAGCAGTACTTC
TRBJ2-3 | TRBV19 | - | TRBD2 | CASSRLFSGAAPDTQYF | TGTGCCAGTAGTAGACTATTTAGCGGGGCTGCACCAGATACGCAGTATTTT
TRBJ2-7 | TRBV11-2 | - | TRBD2 | CASSRWAGGFEQYF | TGTGCCAGCAGCCGATGGGCGGGAGGATTCGAGCAGTACTTC
TRBJ2-1 | TRBV7-6 | - | - | CASSPGLLNEQFF | TGTGCCAGCAGCCCCGGACTGCTCAATGAGCAGTTCTTC
TRBJ2-1 | TRBV6-1 | - | - | CASSEWDGDLNEQFF | TGTGCCAGCAGTGAATGGGACGGAGACCTCAATGAGCAGTTCTTC
TRBJ2-3 | TRBV30 | few | - | CAWNENADTQYF | TGTGCCTGGAATGAGAATGCAGATACGCAGTATTTT
TRBJ2-1 | TRBV5-4 | - | - | CASSTEGLLGNEQFF | TGTGCCAGCAGCACAGAGGGACTCCTTGGGAATGAGCAGTTCTTC
TRBJ2-1 | TRBV19 | - | - | CASSPRWEEQFF | TGTGCCAGTAGTCCCCGTTGGGAGGAGCAGTTCTTC
TRBJ2-7 | TRBV6-5 | - | - | CAVSVGPFYEQYF | TGTGCCGTATCAGTGGGGCCCTTCTACGAGCAGTACTTC
TRBJ1-5 | TRBV18 | - | - | CASSPRGGGNQPQHF | TGTGCCAGCTCACCGCGGGGGGGTGGCAATCAGCCCCAGCATTTT
TRBJ2-1 | TRBV4-1 | - | TRBD2 | CASSPGRLALAANNEQFF | TGCGCCAGCAGCCCCGGTAGATTGGCACTAGCGGCAAACAATGAGCAGTTCTTC
TRBJ1-5 | TRBV21-1 | - | - | CASSKVVWGPRGRNQPQHF | TGTGCCAGCAGCAAAGTGGTATGGGGTCCCAGGGGCCGCAATCAGCCCCAGCATTTT
TRBJ2-1 | TRBV7-6 | - | - | CASSSGQVVSEQFF | TGTGCCAGCAGCTCCGGGCAGGTCGTCAGCGAACAGTTCTTC
TRBJ2-1 | TRBV28 | - | TRBD2 | CASPPRGLAESNEQFF | TGTGCCAGCCCCCCGAGGGGACTAGCTGAATCCAATGAGCAGTTCTTC
TRBJ2-3 | TRBV2 | few | - | CASSASTDTQYF | TGTGCCAGCAGTGCGAGCACAGATACGCAGTATTTT
TRBJ2-3 | TRBV19 | - | - | CASSANMGTQYF | TGTGCCAGTAGTGCAAATATGGGTACGCAGTATTTT
TRBJ2-7 | TRBV5-1 | - | - | CASSAPGMTYEQYF | TGCGCCAGCAGCGCTCCGGGAATGACGTACGAGCAGTACTTC
TRBJ2-2 | TRBV29-1 | - | TRBD1 | CSAGQGVAGELFF | TGCAGCGCGGGACAGGGAGTGGCCGGGGAGCTGTTTTTT
TRBJ2-1 | TRBV29-1 | - | - | CSVRVDSAAFF | TGCAGCGTTCGGGTGGACTCGGCGGCGTTCTTC
TRBJ2-7 | TRBV7-2 | few | TRBD1 | CASSLSSGTGWREQYF | TGTGCCAGCAGCTTGAGTTCCGGGACAGGGTGGCGGGAGCAGTACTTC